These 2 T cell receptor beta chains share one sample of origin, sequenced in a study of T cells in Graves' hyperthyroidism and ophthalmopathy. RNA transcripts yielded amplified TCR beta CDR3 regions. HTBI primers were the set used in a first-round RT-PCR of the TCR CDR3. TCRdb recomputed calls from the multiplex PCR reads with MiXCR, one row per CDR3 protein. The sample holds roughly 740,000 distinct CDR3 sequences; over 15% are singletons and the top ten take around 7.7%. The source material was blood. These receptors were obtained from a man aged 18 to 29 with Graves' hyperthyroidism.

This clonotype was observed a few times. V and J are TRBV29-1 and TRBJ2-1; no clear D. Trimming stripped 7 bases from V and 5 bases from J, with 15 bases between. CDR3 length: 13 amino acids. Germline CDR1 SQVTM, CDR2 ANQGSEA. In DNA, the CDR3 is TGCAGCGGCGGACGGACGGAAAACAATGAGCAGTTCTTC. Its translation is CSGGRTENNEQFF.

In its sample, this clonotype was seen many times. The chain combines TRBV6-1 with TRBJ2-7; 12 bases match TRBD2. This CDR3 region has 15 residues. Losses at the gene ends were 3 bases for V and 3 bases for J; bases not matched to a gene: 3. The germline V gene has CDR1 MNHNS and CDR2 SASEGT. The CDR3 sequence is CASSDGLAGFYEQYF. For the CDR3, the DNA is TGTGCCAGCAGTGACGGACTAGCGGGATTCTACGAGCAGTACTTC.